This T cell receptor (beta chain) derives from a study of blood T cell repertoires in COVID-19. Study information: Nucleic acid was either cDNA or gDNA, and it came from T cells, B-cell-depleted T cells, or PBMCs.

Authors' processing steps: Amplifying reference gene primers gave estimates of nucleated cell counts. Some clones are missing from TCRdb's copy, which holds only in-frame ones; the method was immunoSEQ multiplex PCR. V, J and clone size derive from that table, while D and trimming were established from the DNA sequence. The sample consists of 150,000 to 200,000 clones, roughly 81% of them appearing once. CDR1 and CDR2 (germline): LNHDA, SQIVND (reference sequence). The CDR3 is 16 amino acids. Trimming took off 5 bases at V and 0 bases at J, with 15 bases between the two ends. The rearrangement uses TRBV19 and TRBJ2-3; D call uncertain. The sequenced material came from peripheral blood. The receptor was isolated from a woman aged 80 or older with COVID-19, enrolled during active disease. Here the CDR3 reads CASSRTITTSTDTQYF. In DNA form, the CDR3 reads TGTGCCAGTAGTCGAACTATCACTACTAGCACAGATACGCAGTATTTT. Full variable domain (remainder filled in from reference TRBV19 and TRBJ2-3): DGGITQSPKYLFRKEGQNVTLSCEQNLNHDAMYWYRQDPGQGLRLIYYSQIVNDFQKGDIAEGYSVSREKKESFPLTVTSAQKNPTAFYLCASSRTITTSTDTQYFGPGTRLTVL.